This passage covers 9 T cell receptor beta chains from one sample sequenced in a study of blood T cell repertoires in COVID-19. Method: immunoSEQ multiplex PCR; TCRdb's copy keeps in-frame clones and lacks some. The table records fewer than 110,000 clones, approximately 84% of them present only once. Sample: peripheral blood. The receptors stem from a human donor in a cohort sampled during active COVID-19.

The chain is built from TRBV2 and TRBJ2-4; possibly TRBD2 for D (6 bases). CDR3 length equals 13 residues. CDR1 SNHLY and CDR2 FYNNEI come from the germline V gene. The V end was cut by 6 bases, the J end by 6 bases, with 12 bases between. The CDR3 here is CASRGGRGNIQYF. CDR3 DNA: TGTGCCAGCAGGGGGGGTAGAGGAAACATTCAGTACTTC. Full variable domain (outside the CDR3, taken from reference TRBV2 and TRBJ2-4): EPEVTQTPSHQVTQMGQEVILRCVPISNHLYFYWYRQILGQKVEFLVSFYNNEISEKSEIFDDQFSVERPDGSNFTLKIRSTKLEDSAMYFCASRGGRGNIQYFGAGTRLSVL.

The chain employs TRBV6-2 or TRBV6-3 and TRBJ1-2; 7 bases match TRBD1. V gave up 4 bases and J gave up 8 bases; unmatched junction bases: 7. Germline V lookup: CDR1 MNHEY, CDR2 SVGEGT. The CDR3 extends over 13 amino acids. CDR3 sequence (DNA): TGTGCCAGCAGTTCGAACAGGGGTGGCGGCTACACCTTC. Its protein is CASSSNRGGGYTF.

Here the CDR3 DNA reads TGTGCCAGCAGTGGGTTCACAGGGGGTGTTAGCACAGATACGCAGTATTTT. This encodes CASSGFTGGVSTDTQYF. The chain links TRBV2 to TRBJ2-3, with TRBD1 matching 8 bases. CDR1 is SNHLY and CDR2 is FYNNEI in the germline V gene. This CDR3 has 17 residues. Germline trimming cut 4 bases from V and 0 bases from J; bases unmatched to any gene: 9.

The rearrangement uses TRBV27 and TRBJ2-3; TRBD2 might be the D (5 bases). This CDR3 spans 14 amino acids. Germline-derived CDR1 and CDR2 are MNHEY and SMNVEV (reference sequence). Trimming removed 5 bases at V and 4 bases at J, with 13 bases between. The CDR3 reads CASSLGSGADTQYF. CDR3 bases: TGTGCCAGCAGTCTTGGGAGTGGCGCAGATACGCAGTATTTT.

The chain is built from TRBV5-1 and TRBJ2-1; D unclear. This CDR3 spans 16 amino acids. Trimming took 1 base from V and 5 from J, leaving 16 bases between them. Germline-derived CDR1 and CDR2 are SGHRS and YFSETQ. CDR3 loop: CASSLIGNGIDNEQFF. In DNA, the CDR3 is TGCGCCAGCAGCTTGATCGGTAACGGTATAGACAATGAGCAGTTCTTC.

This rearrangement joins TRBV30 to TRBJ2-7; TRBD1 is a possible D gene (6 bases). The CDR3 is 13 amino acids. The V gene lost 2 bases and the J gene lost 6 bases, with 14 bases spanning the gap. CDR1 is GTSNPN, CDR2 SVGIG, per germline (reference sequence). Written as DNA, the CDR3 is TGTGCCTGGAGTAAGGGGACATCGCTCGAGCAGTACTTC. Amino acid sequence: CAWSKGTSLEQYF.

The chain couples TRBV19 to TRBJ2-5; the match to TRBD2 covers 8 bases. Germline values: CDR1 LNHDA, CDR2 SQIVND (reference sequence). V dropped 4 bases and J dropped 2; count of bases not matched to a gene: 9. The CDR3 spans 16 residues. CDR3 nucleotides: TGTGCCAGTAGTAGCCGACGCGGGGGGTCTCAAGAGACCCAGTACTTC. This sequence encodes CASSSRRGGSQETQYF.

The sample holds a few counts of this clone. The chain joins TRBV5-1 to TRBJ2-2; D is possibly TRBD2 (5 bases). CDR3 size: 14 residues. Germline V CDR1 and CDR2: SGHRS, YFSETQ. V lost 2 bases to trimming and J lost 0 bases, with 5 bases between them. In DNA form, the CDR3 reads TGCGCCAGCAGCTTTAGCGCGAACACCGGGGAGCTGTTTTTT. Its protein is CASSFSANTGELFF.

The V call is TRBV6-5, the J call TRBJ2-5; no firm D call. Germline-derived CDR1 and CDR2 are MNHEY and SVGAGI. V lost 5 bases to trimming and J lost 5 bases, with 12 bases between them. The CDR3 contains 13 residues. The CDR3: CASSNPARETQYF. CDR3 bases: TGTGCCAGCAGTAACCCTGCTCGGGAGACCCAGTACTTC.